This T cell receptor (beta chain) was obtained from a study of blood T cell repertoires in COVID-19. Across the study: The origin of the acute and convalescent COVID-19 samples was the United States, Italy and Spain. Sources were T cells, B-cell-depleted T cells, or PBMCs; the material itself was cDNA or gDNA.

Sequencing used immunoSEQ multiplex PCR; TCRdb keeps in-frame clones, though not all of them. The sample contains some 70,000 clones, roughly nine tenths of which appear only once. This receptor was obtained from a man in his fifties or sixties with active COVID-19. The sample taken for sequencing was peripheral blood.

CDR3 loop: CASSQALSGGPNIQYF. In DNA, the CDR3 is TGTGCCAGCAGCCAAGCGCTTAGCGGGGGGCCGAACATTCAGTACTTC. This chain connects TRBV4-2 to TRBJ2-4, with TRBD2 matching 10 bases. From germline, CDR1 is LGHNA and CDR2 YNFKEQ. The CDR3 has 16 amino acids. Trimming at V came to 1 base and at J to 7 bases, leaving 7 bases not matched to a gene.